A selection of T cell receptor beta chains follows, all from one sample in a study of T cell repertoires in cytomegalovirus infection. TCRdb called the reads again in MiXCR, with one record for every CDR3 protein. The sample has roughly 130,000 distinct CDR3 sequences; 24% are singletons. These receptors' targets are unknown. What was sequenced was PBMCs, sequenced either directly or after in vitro stimulation (not recorded which). The receptors were gathered from a human donor in good health (CMV status not recorded). Some clones in this sample may be carry-over from other donors' samples. Both conserved end residues are part of each CDR3. The D gene is left open where the match is weak. Rows may omit the clone size; those that give it use once, few, many or a size class.

size	D	V	J	CDR3	DNA
.	.	TRBV4-3	TRBJ2-1	CASSQDQAGKYNEQFF	TGCGCCAGCAGTCAAGATCAGGCGGGTAAATACAATGAGCAGTTCTTC
many	TRBD1	TRBV19	TRBJ1-5	CASSKGQGLQPQHF	TGTGCCAGTAGTAAGGGACAGGGTCTTCAGCCCCAGCATTTT
.	TRBD2	TRBV28	TRBJ2-1	CASGTSGSFYNEQFF	TGTGCCAGCGGGACTAGCGGTTCCTTCTACAATGAGCAGTTCTTC
.	.	TRBV6-2/TRBV6-3	TRBJ2-3	CASSFRTTQRTDTQYF	TGTGCCAGCAGTTTCCGGACTACACAACGCACAGATACGCAGTATTTT
few	TRBD2	TRBV20-1	TRBJ2-3	CSASVLAGTDTQYF	TGCAGTGCTTCTGTCCTAGCGGGCACAGATACGCAGTATTTT
few	TRBD2	TRBV2	TRBJ2-5	CASSVSGGGETQYF	TGTGCCAGCAGTGTTAGCGGGGGAGGAGAGACCCAGTACTTC
few	.	TRBV28	TRBJ1-5	CASSFVGGGNQPQHF	TGTGCCAGCAGTTTCGTGGGGGGAGGCAATCAGCCCCAGCATTTT
many	TRBD1	TRBV19	TRBJ1-5	CASSYGQGVDQPQHF	TGTGCCAGTAGTTATGGACAGGGTGTGGACCAGCCCCAGCATTTT
many	.	TRBV7-2	TRBJ2-6	CASSLYAASSGANVLTF	TGTGCCAGCAGCTTGTACGCAGCGAGCTCTGGGGCCAACGTCCTGACTTTC
.	TRBD1	TRBV6-2/TRBV6-3	TRBJ2-3	CASSPLQGNTDTQYF	TGTGCCAGCAGTCCACTACAGGGGAACACAGATACGCAGTATTTT
few	.	TRBV6-2/TRBV6-3	TRBJ1-5	CASSGGWNQPQHF	TGTGCCAGCTCGGGGGGCTGGAATCAGCCCCAGCATTTT
once	.	TRBV24-1	TRBJ2-5	CATSDSPRLYQETQYF	TGTGCCACCAGTGATTCCCCTCGACTCTACCAAGAGACCCAGTACTTC
few	.	TRBV24-1	TRBJ1-1	CATSGGNTEAFF	TGTGCCACCTCCGGGGGGAACACTGAAGCTTTCTTT
.	.	TRBV14	TRBJ2-5	CASSSIETVYQETQYF	TGTGCCAGCAGCTCTATCGAGACTGTGTACCAAGAGACCCAGTACTTC
many	TRBD1	TRBV7-2	TRBJ2-7	CASSPPPGQVAYEQYF	TGTGCCAGCAGCCCGCCCCCCGGACAGGTCGCCTACGAGCAGTACTTC
.	TRBD2	TRBV6-2/TRBV6-3	TRBJ2-3	CASSLSGRRTDTQYF	TGTGCCAGCAGTCTTAGCGGGAGGCGCACAGATACGCAGTATTTT